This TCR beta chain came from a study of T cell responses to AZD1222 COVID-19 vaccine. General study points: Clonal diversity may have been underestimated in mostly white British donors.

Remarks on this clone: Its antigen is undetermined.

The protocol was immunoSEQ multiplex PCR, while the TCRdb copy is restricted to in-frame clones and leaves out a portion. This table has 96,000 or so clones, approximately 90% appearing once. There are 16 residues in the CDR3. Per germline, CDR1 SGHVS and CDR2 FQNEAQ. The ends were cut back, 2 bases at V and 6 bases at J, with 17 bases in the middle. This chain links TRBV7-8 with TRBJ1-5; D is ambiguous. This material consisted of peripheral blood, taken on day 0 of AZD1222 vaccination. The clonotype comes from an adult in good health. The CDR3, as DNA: TGTGCCAGCAGCTTAATAACAACCATTGACGGTCAGCCCCAGCATTTT. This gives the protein CASSLITTIDGQPQHF.